The 8 T cell receptor beta chains listed next were all sequenced from one sample in a study of blood T cell repertoires in COVID-19. Measured with immunoSEQ multiplex PCR; TCRdb has only the in-frame clones, and not every one. The sample holds roughly 300,000 clones, roughly 86% seen once. The source material was PBMCs or T cells enriched from blood (not recorded which). These TCRs come from a woman aged 25 to 45 who had recovered from COVID-19.

The V call is TRBV5-6, the J call TRBJ1-4; TRBD1 matches 8 bases. The CDR3 runs to 16 residues. Trimming took 4 bases from V and 4 from J; bases not matched to a gene: 9. Germline V gives CDR1 SGHDT, CDR2 YYEEEE. This CDR3 is CASSKYRGFRNEKLFF. In DNA form, the CDR3 reads TGTGCCAGCAGCAAATACAGGGGGTTCCGTAATGAAAAACTGTTTTTT.

This clone was detected only a few times. The J gene is TRBJ1-2, the V gene TRBV6-1; D not certain. The CDR3 loop spans 16 amino acids. Germline CDR1 MNHNS, CDR2 SASEGT. Trimming took off 0 bases at V and 4 bases at J, with 15 bases between the two ends. CDR3 protein: CASSEARVGPAYGYTF. The CDR3 DNA reads TGTGCCAGCAGTGAAGCGAGGGTCGGTCCGGCCTATGGCTACACCTTC.

The CDR3 reads CASSPGQGPFGKLFF. CDR3 bases: TGTGCCAGCTCACCGGGGCAGGGCCCTTTCGGAAAACTGTTTTTT. The chain recombines TRBV18 with TRBJ1-4, with D maybe TRBD1 (5 bases). CDR1 is KGHSH, CDR2 LQKENI, per germline. V was pared by 3 bases and J by 10 bases, with 18 bases between. The length of the CDR3 is 15 residues.

This sequence joins TRBV7-2 and TRBJ1-2, with D unresolved. V was cut by 8 bases and J by 0 bases, with 16 bases left in between. In germline, CDR1 is SGHTA, CDR2 FQGNSA. This CDR3 region has 15 residues. The CDR3 DNA reads as TGTGCCAGCTCGAGGTTGGACGGGGCTAACTATGGCTACACCTTC. This gives the protein CASSRLDGANYGYTF.

V and J are TRBV20-1 and TRBJ1-2; the D gene is possibly TRBD1 (6 bases). V dropped 5 bases and J dropped 4 bases, with 8 bases sitting between them. CDR1 is DFQATT, CDR2 SNEGSKA, per germline (reference sequence). The CDR3 has 11 amino acids. DNA for the CDR3: TGCAGTGCTTCGACAGGCTATGGCTACACCTTC. It is translated as CSASTGYGYTF.

The V call is TRBV5-6, the J call TRBJ1-1; 10 nucleotides agree with TRBD1. The germline gives CDR1 SGHDT, CDR2 YYEEEE. With V trimmed by 0 bases and J by 1 base, 9 bases remained unmatched. The CDR3 loop spans 18 amino acids. In nucleotides, the CDR3 is TGTGCCAGCAGCTTGGTAGCTTCGGGACAGGGGTGGAACACTGAAGCTTTCTTT. Protein sequence: CASSLVASGQGWNTEAFF.

This chain links TRBV6-5 with TRBJ1-5; TRBD1 matches 8 bases. Germline assignment: CDR1 MNHEY and CDR2 SVGAGI. The trim removed 6 bases at V and 6 bases at J, leaving 7 bases unmatched. CDR3 length equals 14 residues. CDR3 amino acids: CASSVDRGGQPQHF. CDR3 nucleotide sequence: TGTGCCAGCAGCGTAGACAGGGGCGGTCAGCCCCAGCATTTT.

V gene TRBV4-3 combines with J gene TRBJ1-2, with D tentatively TRBD1 (5 bases). Between the trimmed V and J ends, which lost 2 bases and 0 bases, there was a span of 19 bases. The length of the CDR3 is 18 residues. Per germline, CDR1 LGHNA and CDR2 YSLEER. The CDR3 protein is CASSQIQGAGDSNYGYTF. The CDR3 DNA reads TGCGCCAGCAGCCAAATCCAAGGGGCGGGGGACTCTAACTATGGCTACACCTTC.